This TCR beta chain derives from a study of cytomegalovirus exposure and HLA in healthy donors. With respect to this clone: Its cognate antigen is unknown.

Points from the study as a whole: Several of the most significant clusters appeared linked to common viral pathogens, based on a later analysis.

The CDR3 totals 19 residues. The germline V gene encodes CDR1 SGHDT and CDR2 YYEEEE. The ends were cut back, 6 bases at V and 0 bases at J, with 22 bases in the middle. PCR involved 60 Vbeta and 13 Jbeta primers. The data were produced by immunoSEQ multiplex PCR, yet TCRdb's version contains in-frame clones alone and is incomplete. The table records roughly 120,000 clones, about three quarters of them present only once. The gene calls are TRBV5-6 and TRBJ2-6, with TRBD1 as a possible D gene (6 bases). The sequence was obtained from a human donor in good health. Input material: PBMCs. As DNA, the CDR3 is TGTGCCAGCACCGCCAAGAACCCGGACAGCCACTCTGGGGCCAACGTCCTGACTTTC. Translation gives CASTAKNPDSHSGANVLTF.